Each of the 12 T cell receptor beta chains below was sequenced from the same sample in a study of T cell responses to AZD1222 COVID-19 vaccine. Data came from immunoSEQ multiplex PCR; TCRdb stores just in-frame clones and leaves some out. The sample carries about 110,000 clones, about nine tenths recorded once. This material consisted of peripheral blood, taken on day 0 of AZD1222 vaccination. These receptors originate from an adult in good health.

This clone was seen more than once but under ten times. V and J are TRBV19 and TRBJ1-5; TRBD1 might be the D (5 bases). From germline, CDR1 is LNHDA and CDR2 SQIVND (reference sequence). Trimming pared 9 bases from V and 3 bases from J, leaving 15 bases between. The CDR3 length is 14 residues. CDR3 nucleotides: TGTGCCAGCGGGGGACCGCCGATCAATCAGCCCCAGCATTTT. Its protein is CASGGPPINQPQHF.

CDR3: CASSQGDRISNQPQHF. CDR3 nucleotides: TGTGCCAGCAGCCAAGGGGACAGGATTAGCAATCAGCCCCAGCATTTT. The rearrangement uses TRBV3-1 (or the pseudogene TRBV3-2) and TRBJ1-5, with TRBD1 matching 8 bases. The CDR3 has 16 amino acids. Germline V CDR1 and CDR2: LGHDT, YNNKEL (reference sequence). J gave up 0 bases and V 1 base, and 2 bases lay outside the gene matches.

This chain uses TRBV9 with TRBJ1-1; a possible D gene is TRBD1 (5 bases). The germline CDR1 and CDR2 sequences are SGDLS and YYNGEE. V was clipped by 5 bases and J by 3 bases, with 23 bases between them. The CDR3 contains 17 residues. The CDR3 is CASSYDGHPNTDTEAFF. The CDR3 nucleotides read TGTGCCAGCAGTTACGACGGACATCCCAACACAGACACTGAAGCTTTCTTT.

The gene calls are TRBV6-4 and TRBJ1-6, with a weak D call TRBD1 (6 bases). This CDR3 comprises 15 residues. The germline V gene has CDR1 MRHNA and CDR2 SNTAGT. Trimming left V 3 bases short and J 6 bases short, with 12 bases between. CDR3 loop: CASSEARGSNSPLHF. The CDR3 nucleotides read TGTGCCAGCAGTGAGGCCAGGGGTAGTAATTCACCCCTCCACTTT.

The V gene is TRBV5-4, the J gene TRBJ2-3, with 11 bases that match TRBD2. Trimming removed 1 base from V and 6 bases from J; junction bases left unmatched: 4. CDR1 SGHNT and CDR2 YYREEE come from the germline V gene (reference sequence). The CDR3 has 15 amino acids. In DNA, the CDR3 is TGTGCCAGCAGCTTGACTAGCGGGGGCTTGGATACGCAGTATTTT. It specifies CASSLTSGGLDTQYF. Drawing the rest from reference TRBV5-4 and TRBJ2-3, the complete variable domain is ETGVTQSPTHLIKTRGQQVTLRCSSQSGHNTVSWYQQALGQGPQFIFQYYREEENGRGNFPPRFSGLQFPNYSSELNVNALELDDSALYLCASSLTSGGLDTQYFGPGTRLTVL.

The chain has TRBV30 and TRBJ1-1; 10 bases agree with TRBD1. Germline trimming cut 2 bases from V and 4 bases from J; bases unmatched to any gene: 1. From germline, CDR1 is GTSNPN and CDR2 SVGIG (reference sequence). This CDR3 region has 13 residues. The DNA for the CDR3 is TGTGCCTGGAGTCGGACAGGGGGCACTGAAGCTTTCTTT. Translated, it gives CAWSRTGGTEAFF.

This chain links TRBV19 with TRBJ2-3, with D perhaps given as TRBD1 or TRBD2 (5 bases each). The CDR3 runs to 14 residues. Germline values: CDR1 LNHDA, CDR2 SQIVND (reference sequence). V gave up 3 bases and J gave up 0 bases, with 7 bases separating them. CDR3 residues: CASSIGTSTDTQYF. The CDR3 DNA follows: TGTGCCAGTAGTATTGGGACCAGCACAGATACGCAGTATTTT. Complete variable domain (other parts from reference TRBV19 and TRBJ2-3): DGGITQSPKYLFRKEGQNVTLSCEQNLNHDAMYWYRQDPGQGLRLIYYSQIVNDFQKGDIAEGYSVSREKKESFPLTVTSAQKNPTAFYLCASSIGTSTDTQYFGPGTRLTVL.

About this clone: A read error may produce the germline difference seen at one junction end. This chain connects TRBV6-1 to TRBJ1-4; 7 bases match TRBD1. Germline V gene data show CDR1 as MNHNS and CDR2 as SASEGT. This CDR3 spans 14 amino acids. CDR3 coding DNA: TGTGCCAGCCGTGAAGGACAGGTTTTTGAAAAACTGTTTTTT. It yields the protein CASREGQVFEKLFF.

The rearrangement joins TRBV11-2 to TRBJ1-1, with D unresolved. Trimming took off 6 bases at V and 4 bases at J, with 12 bases between the two ends. The CDR3 consists of 13 residues. CDR1 is SGHAT and CDR2 is FQNNGV in the germline V gene. The CDR3 DNA is TGTGCCAGCAGGGACCAGGTTCCCACTGAAGCTTTCTTT. Protein product: CASRDQVPTEAFF.

The chain employs TRBV9 and TRBJ2-7; 12 bases line up with TRBD2. The length of the CDR3 is 16 residues. Germline CDR1 and CDR2: SGDLS and YYNGEE. The ends lost 0 bases at V and 5 bases at J; junction bases unmatched: 6. DNA for the CDR3: TGTGCCAGCAGCGTAGCGCAGACTAGCGGGAGCCACGAGCAGTACTTC. Its translation: CASSVAQTSGSHEQYF.

The genes are TRBV7-9 and TRBJ2-1, with D possibly matching TRBD1 (6 bases). Trimming pared 5 bases from V and 5 bases from J, leaving 16 bases between. CDR3 size: 15 residues. Germline assignment: CDR1 SEHNR and CDR2 FQNEAQ (reference sequence). CDR3 loop: CASSPNRATNNEQFF. CDR3 nucleotides: TGTGCCAGCAGCCCTAACAGGGCCACCAACAATGAGCAGTTCTTC.

The chain couples TRBV4-1 to TRBJ1-1; D is uncertain. CDR1 is MGHRA and CDR2 is YSYEKL in the germline V gene. The CDR3 has 15 residues. Trimming cost V 4 bases and J 0 bases, with 12 bases left between them. The CDR3 loop reads CASSLSVAMNTEAFF. Here the CDR3 DNA reads TGCGCCAGCAGCCTTTCCGTGGCTATGAACACTGAAGCTTTCTTT.